This TCR beta chain originates from a study of cytomegalovirus exposure and HLA in healthy donors. Study-wide background: Counted in an early data release were 85 million or so unique TCRs from HLA-typed donors.

PCR employed 60 Vbeta and 13 Jbeta primers. The repertoire was sequenced with immunoSEQ multiplex PCR; TCRdb's copy has only in-frame clones and lacks some. The sample yields 140,000 or so clones, about 80% seen once. Sequenced sample: PBMCs. The TCR was taken from a man aged 40-49 years in good health and CMV-seronegative.

CDR3 sequence: CASSSRGGGFSNQPQHF. In DNA form, the CDR3 reads TGCGCCAGCAGCTCCCGAGGGGGTGGCTTTAGCAATCAGCCCCAGCATTTT. The chain recombines TRBV5-1 with TRBJ1-5; D is perhaps TRBD1 (6 bases). In germline, CDR1 is SGHRS, CDR2 YFSETQ. The V gene lost 3 bases and the J gene lost 0 bases, with 16 bases spanning the gap. CDR3 length: 17 residues.